The 31 T cell receptor beta chains below all came from one sample that was sequenced in a study of T cells in Graves' hyperthyroidism and ophthalmopathy. Amplified TCR beta CDR3 regions derived from RNA transcripts. First-round RT-PCR of the TCR CDR3 relied on the HTBI primer set. TCRdb reprocessed the multiplex PCR reads via MiXCR and lists one record per CDR3 protein. This repertoire shows roughly 350,000 distinct CDR3 sequences, over 11% found once; its top ten account for around 23%. The sample consisted of blood. These receptors all come from a woman in her thirties with Graves' hyperthyroidism.

This clonotype was seen a few times. The genes are TRBV6-1 and TRBJ1-3; D unclear. Trimming took 2 bases from V and 4 from J, leaving 9 bases between them. Germline CDR1 is MNHNS and CDR2 is SASEGT. This CDR3 is 14 amino acids long. CDR3 sequence reads: CASSEQPKGNTIYF. The CDR3 bases are TGTGCCAGCAGTGAACAGCCCAAGGGAAACACCATATATTTT.

This clonotype was counted ten times or more. CDR3 DNA: TGTGCCAGCAGTTTTGGAGCGGGGGTGTTTGGGGGTGAGCAGTTCTTC. It translates to CASSFGAGVFGGEQFF. The rearrangement links TRBV12-3 or TRBV12-4 to TRBJ2-1; the match to TRBD2 covers 8 bases. V shed 3 bases and J 9 bases; nucleotides not matched to a gene: 13. The CDR3 is 16 amino acids.

This clonotype appeared a few times. This chain joins TRBV5-1 and TRBJ2-7; D might be TRBD1 (5 bases). V lost 3 bases and J lost 6, with 16 bases in between. The CDR3 totals 14 residues. In germline, CDR1 is SGHRS, CDR2 YFSETQ. The CDR3: CASSSGPSGAEQYF. For the CDR3, the DNA is TGCGCCAGCAGCTCCGGGCCCAGTGGGGCCGAGCAGTACTTC.

This chain connects TRBV2 to TRBJ2-1; 10 bases fit TRBD2. V shed 3 bases and J 5 bases; nucleotides not matched to a gene: 7. The length of the CDR3 is 16 residues. Germline CDR1 is SNHLY and CDR2 is FYNNEI. The CDR3 is CASSEASGSLDNEQFF. CDR3 coding DNA: TGTGCCAGCAGTGAGGCTAGCGGGAGTCTGGACAATGAGCAGTTCTTC.

This clonotype was seen many times. The J gene is TRBJ2-3, the V gene TRBV7-9, with 10 bases matching TRBD2. The CDR3 is 13 residues long. Per the germline V gene, CDR1 is SEHNR and CDR2 is FQNEAQ (reference sequence). V shed 7 bases and J 6 bases; nucleotides not matched to a gene: 4. Here the CDR3 DNA reads TGTGCCAGCAACCTAGCGGGAGTGGATACGCAGTATTTT. Translated: CASNLAGVDTQYF. The full variable domain, rest sourced from reference TRBV7-9 and TRBJ2-3, is DTGVSQNPRHKITKRGQNVTFRCDPISEHNRLYWYRQTLGQGPEFLTYFQNEAQLEKSRLLSDRFSAERPKGSFSTLEIQRTEQGDSAMYLCASNLAGVDTQYFGPGTRLTVL.

Concerning this clonotype: Being one base from a much bigger clone, this may be a read error. The rearrangement joins TRBV6-1 to TRBJ2-7; TRBD1 aligns across 11 bases. The V gene's germline CDR1 is MNHNS and CDR2 SASEGT. With 6 bases clipped from V and 5 bases from J, the junction kept 9 bases outside the gene matches. The CDR3 totals 15 residues. The CDR3 sequence: CASSTDRGHFHEQYF. The CDR3 DNA sequence: TGTGCCAGCAGCACGGACAGGGGGCATTTCCACGAGCAGTACTTC.

There are a few counts of this clonotype. The J gene is TRBJ2-7, the V gene TRBV7-2; D unresolved. Germline lookup yields CDR1 SGHTA and CDR2 FQGNSA. CDR3 length: 14 residues. V was shortened by 4 bases and J by 0 bases, with 10 bases between the two germline ends. The CDR3 DNA is TGTGCCAGCAGCTCCGCAGTAAGCTCCTACGAGCAGTACTTC. It specifies CASSSAVSSYEQYF. Full variable domain (rest looked up from reference TRBV7-2 and TRBJ2-7): GAGVSQSPSNKVTEKGKDVELRCDPISGHTALYWYRQSLGQGLEFLIYFQGNSAPDKSGLPSDRFSAERTGGSVSTLTIQRTQQEDSAVYLCASSSAVSSYEQYFGPGTRLTVT.

A note on this clonotype: A much larger clone lies one base from this, so it may be a read error. The chain joins TRBV7-2 to TRBJ2-1; maybe TRBD2 (5 bases). This CDR3 has 15 residues. Germline values: CDR1 SGHTA, CDR2 FQGNSA. The CDR3 region is CASSLSSLSYNEQSF. The CDR3 DNA follows: TGTGCCAGCAGCTTATCTAGCCTTTCTTACAATGAGCAGTCCTTC. The entire variable domain, with the rest obtained from reference TRBV7-2 and TRBJ2-1, is as follows: GAGVSQSPSNKVTEKGKDVELRCDPISGHTALYWYRQSLGQGLEFLIYFQGNSAPDKSGLPSDRFSAERTGGSVSTLTIQRTQQEDSAVYLCASSLSSLSYNEQSFGPGTRLTVL.

In this sample, this clonotype turned up a few times. The chain has TRBV5-6 and TRBJ1-2, with D perhaps matching TRBD1 (6 bases). V was shortened by 7 bases and J by 1 base, with 8 bases between the two germline ends. Germline V gene lookup returns CDR1 SGHDT and CDR2 YYEEEE. The CDR3 totals 12 residues. The CDR3 loop is CASEGGNYGYTF. CDR3 sequence (DNA): TGTGCCAGCGAAGGGGGTAACTATGGCTACACCTTC.

The sample holds many counts of this clonotype. The rearrangement joins TRBV6-1 to TRBJ2-7; D might be TRBD2 (5 bases). The CDR3 totals 16 residues. Per germline, CDR1 MNHNS and CDR2 SASEGT. Between the trimmed V and J ends, which lost 6 bases and 6 bases, there was a span of 24 bases. For the CDR3, the DNA is TGTGCCAGCAGCGGAACCTCCGGGATAGCTTTGAGCGAGCAGTACTTC. Its protein is CASSGTSGIALSEQYF.

The chain employs TRBV6-2 or TRBV6-3 and TRBJ2-5; 7 nucleotides agree with TRBD1. V shed 2 bases and J 2 bases; nucleotides not matched to a gene: 8. Germline values: CDR1 MNHEY, CDR2 SVGEGT. The CDR3 extends over 16 amino acids. DNA for the CDR3: TGTGCCAGCAGTTACCCCATGGGACAGCGACAAGAGACCCAGTACTTC. Encoded protein: CASSYPMGQRQETQYF.

The chain's CDR3 is CSARENKGGLNYGYTF. In nucleotides, the CDR3 is TGCAGTGCTAGAGAGAATAAGGGGGGGCTTAACTATGGCTACACCTTC. The J gene is TRBJ1-2, the V gene TRBV20-1; tentative D call: TRBD1 (6 bases). The CDR3 contains 16 residues. V was clipped by 0 bases and J by 1 base, with 15 bases between them. The germline V gene has CDR1 DFQATT and CDR2 SNEGSKA (reference sequence).

This clonotype has only a few counts. At one end the junction does not follow the germline gene, possibly because of a read error. The chain couples TRBV11-2 to TRBJ1-1; D is uncertain. The CDR3 has 14 residues. The V gene's germline CDR1 is SGHAT and CDR2 FQNNGV. CDR3 in amino acids: CASGLAGLHTEAFF. In nucleotides, the CDR3 is TGTGCCAGCGGCTTAGCCGGTCTCCACACTGAAGCTTTCTTT.

This clonotype has a handful of counts. The chain couples TRBV20-1 to TRBJ1-1; D ambiguous. V lost 1 base, J lost 3 bases, and 21 bases lay in between. Germline V gene lookup returns CDR1 DFQATT and CDR2 SNEGSKA (reference sequence). This CDR3 comprises 17 residues. CDR3 coding DNA: TGCAGTGCTAGAGCTCAACGGGCTATGCCCCCGGACACTGAAGCTTTCTTT. Translating gives CSARAQRAMPPDTEAFF.

This clonotype was counted ten times or more. V gene TRBV27 combines with J gene TRBJ2-7; no reliable D call. The V end was cut by 5 bases, the J end by 2 bases, with 19 bases between. The CDR3 is 16 residues long. CDR1 is MNHEY, CDR2 SMNVEV, per germline (reference sequence). The CDR3: CASSPQWTALPYEQYF. The CDR3 bases are TGTGCCAGCAGTCCCCAGTGGACCGCTCTTCCCTACGAGCAGTACTTC.

The table lists this clonotype with a few counts. One end of the junction fails to match germline, which may point to a read error. The chain joins TRBV28 to TRBJ2-5; the D call may be TRBD1 or TRBD2 (5 bases each). There are 14 residues in the CDR3. CDR1 is MDHEN and CDR2 is SYDVKM in the germline V gene. CDR3 residues: CASSPPGRQETRYF. The CDR3 DNA is TGTGCCAGCAGTCCTCCGGGACGGCAAGAGACCCGGTACTTC. Together with reference TRBV28 and TRBJ2-5, the CDR3 gives the full variable domain: DVKVTQSSRYLVKRTGEKVFLECVQDMDHENMFWYRQDPGLGLRLIYFSYDVKMKEKGDIPEGYSVSREKKERFSLILESASTNQTSMYLCASSPPGRQETRYFGPGTRLLVL.

The chain has TRBV2 and TRBJ2-5; the D gene is possibly TRBD2 (6 bases). Germline V gives CDR1 SNHLY, CDR2 FYNNEI. The CDR3 is made up of 15 amino acids. Trimming pared 2 bases from V and 14 bases from J, leaving 24 bases between. The CDR3: CASSETQGREFRRYF. DNA of the CDR3: TGTGCCAGCAGTGAAACGCAGGGCCGGGAGTTTCGTCGCTACTTC.

This clonotype was seen repeatedly, ten times or more. The chain is built from TRBV12-3 or TRBV12-4 and TRBJ2-5; TRBD2 agrees at 10 bases. This CDR3 has 15 residues. The V segment lost 6 bases and the J segment 2 bases; nucleotides outside the gene matches: 6. As DNA, the CDR3 is TGTGCCAGCAGCCGGGTACTAGCGGGACAAGAGACCCAGTACTTC. The encoded protein is CASSRVLAGQETQYF.

The V gene is TRBV5-4, the J gene TRBJ1-2, with D hard to call. The V and J ends lost 0 bases and 6 bases respectively, with 12 bases between them. The CDR3 totals 14 residues. Germline lookup yields CDR1 SGHNT and CDR2 YYREEE (reference sequence). CDR3 DNA sequence: TGTGCCAGCAGCTTGGGGCAGATGCACGATGGCTACACCTTC. Protein: CASSLGQMHDGYTF.

This clonotype was counted ten times or more. The genes are TRBV28 and TRBJ2-4, with TRBD1 as a possible D gene (7 bases). The CDR3 runs to 12 residues. The germline CDR1 and CDR2 sequences are MDHEN and SYDVKM. Trimming removed 3 bases from V and 9 bases from J, with 9 bases in between. The CDR3 sequence is CASSFQGGIQYF. The CDR3 nucleotides are TGTGCCAGCAGTTTTCAGGGGGGCATTCAGTACTTC.

The V gene is TRBV20-1, the J gene TRBJ2-1, with 11 positions matching TRBD2. CDR1 and CDR2 (germline): DFQATT, SNEGSKA (reference sequence). This CDR3 comprises 14 residues. The V and J ends lost 4 bases and 3 bases, in that order; junction bases with no gene match: 2. Here the CDR3 DNA reads TGCAGTGCTATACTAGCGGGAGTCTACAATGAGCAGTTCTTC. It is translated as CSAILAGVYNEQFF.

This clonotype showed up just a few times. V and J are TRBV2 and TRBJ2-2; the D gene is possibly TRBD2 (6 bases). The V end was cut by 6 bases, the J end by 4 bases, with 15 bases between. The CDR3 runs 15 residues. CDR1 is SNHLY and CDR2 is FYNNEI in the germline V gene. The chain's CDR3 is CASRLEGLSTGELFF. The DNA of the CDR3 is TGTGCCAGCAGACTAGAGGGACTGAGCACCGGGGAGCTGTTTTTT. Looking up the rest from reference TRBV2 and TRBJ2-2 gives the full variable domain: EPEVTQTPSHQVTQMGQEVILRCVPISNHLYFYWYRQILGQKVEFLVSFYNNEISEKSEIFDDQFSVERPDGSNFTLKIRSTKLEDSAMYFCASRLEGLSTGELFFGEGSRLTVL.

This clonotype appeared many times. V gene TRBV2 combines with J gene TRBJ1-1, with D possibly TRBD1 on 5 matching bases. Trimming took 10 bases from V and 1 from J, leaving 10 bases between them. There are 12 residues in the CDR3. Germline values: CDR1 SNHLY, CDR2 FYNNEI. The CDR3 sequence: CATPDTNTEAFF. In DNA, the CDR3 is TGTGCCACCCCGGACACGAACACTGAAGCTTTCTTT. Based on the CDR3 plus reference TRBV2 and TRBJ1-1, the full variable domain is EPEVTQTPSHQVTQMGQEVILRCVPISNHLYFYWYRQILGQKVEFLVSFYNNEISEKSEIFDDQFSVERPDGSNFTLKIRSTKLEDSAMYFCATPDTNTEAFFGQGTRLTVV.

CDR3 sequence: CASSDRASNYGYTF. CDR3 nucleotides: TGTGCCAGCTCAGACAGGGCCTCTAACTATGGCTACACCTTC. The chain carries TRBV18 and TRBJ1-2, with 7 bases aligning to TRBD1. V was clipped by 5 bases and J by 0 bases; unmatched bases: 3. The CDR3 contains 14 residues. Looked up from germline, CDR1 is KGHSH and CDR2 is LQKENI.

The table lists this clonotype with many counts. This rearrangement joins TRBV9 to TRBJ2-7; D ambiguous. V was clipped by 0 bases and J by 1 base, with 8 bases between them. The CDR3 contains 14 residues. Germline loops: CDR1 SGDLS, CDR2 YYNGEE. CDR3 protein: CASSVAPESYEQYF. As DNA, the CDR3 is TGTGCCAGCAGCGTAGCTCCAGAGTCCTACGAGCAGTACTTC.

The V call is TRBV29-1, the J call TRBJ1-2; perhaps TRBD1 as D (5 bases). The CDR3 is made up of 11 amino acids. Germline CDR1 and CDR2: SQVTM and ANQGSEA. Between the trimmed V and J ends, which lost 3 bases and 8 bases, there was a span of 10 bases. CDR3 region: CSVEGRQGYTF. In DNA form, the CDR3 reads TGCAGCGTTGAGGGCAGACAGGGCTACACCTTC.

This clonotype has only a few counts. V gene TRBV20-1 combines with J gene TRBJ1-6; D gene uncertain. Germline values: CDR1 DFQATT, CDR2 SNEGSKA (reference sequence). V lost 0 bases to trimming and J lost 8 bases, with 14 bases between them. The length of the CDR3 is 15 residues. The CDR3 reads CSARDVGRSDSPLHF. The CDR3 nucleotides are TGCAGTGCTAGAGATGTAGGACGGTCCGATTCACCCCTCCACTTT.

This clonotype occurred a few times. This could be a read error, since a much larger clone is one nucleotide away. The chain uses TRBV12-3 or TRBV12-4 and TRBJ2-5; D might be TRBD2 (5 bases). The length of the CDR3 is 12 residues. The V and J ends lost 5 bases and 9 bases respectively, with 13 bases between them. The CDR3: CASSPDQEAQYF. CDR3 bases: TGTGCCAGCAGTCCTGACCAGGAGGCCCAGTACTTC.

This clonotype came up a few times. This may arise from a read error, as a much more abundant clone is one base away. V usage is TRBV5-4 and J usage is TRBJ2-2; D unclear. The V gene lost 5 bases and the J gene lost 4 bases, with 6 bases spanning the gap. The CDR3 has 12 amino acids. Germline V gene data show CDR1 as SGHNT and CDR2 as YYREEE (reference sequence). The CDR3 protein is CASSWSTGELFF. DNA of the CDR3: TGTGCCAGCAGTTGGAGCACCGGGGAGCTGTTTTTT.

This clonotype has at least ten counts. This chain joins TRBV6-1 and TRBJ2-3; D remains unclear. CDR1 and CDR2 (germline): MNHNS, SASEGT. Trimming shortened V by 4 bases and J by 5 bases, and 4 bases separated the two germline ends. The CDR3 has 11 amino acids. This CDR3 reads CASSARDTQYF. In DNA form, the CDR3 reads TGTGCCAGCAGTGCCCGAGATACGCAGTATTTT.

The table lists this clonotype with many counts. This chain uses TRBV12-3 or TRBV12-4 with TRBJ2-3; D possibly corresponds to TRBD2 (5 bases). Trimming removed 6 bases from V and 1 base from J, with 14 bases in between. The CDR3 consists of 15 residues. CDR3 nucleotide sequence: TGTGCCAGCAGGGAAGTTGGTAGCGGCACAGATACGCAGTATTTT. As protein: CASREVGSGTDTQYF.